Listed here is a single T cell receptor (beta chain). Its matching antigen is unknown. For 5 to 6 days at 37°C, the mixed lymphocyte reaction cells were kept in coculture. Assay used: immunoSEQ multiplex PCR; TCRdb lists only in-frame clones, some missing. The sample has some 15,000 clones; more than 40% are singletons. Unmatched junction bases numbered 4, after V lost 3 bases and J lost 4 bases. The length of the CDR3 is 13 residues. Germline assignment: CDR1 SQVTM and CDR2 ANQGSEA. This sample stems from a study of siplizumab effects on memory and regulatory T cells. Study outcomes and limitations: Sequences below about 10^-5 frequency were poorly captured, and few alloreactive clones mapped to unstimulated subsets. The drug siplizumab significantly decreased the alloreactive sequences that could be traced to unstimulated CD4+ memory cells.

The chain couples TRBV29-1 to TRBJ1-1, with 8 bases that match TRBD1. Sequencing was carried out using CFSE-low (dividing) CD4+ T cells sorted from an allogeneic mixed lymphocyte reaction. This clonotype was sampled from a human donor in good health; the cells came from an allogeneic mixed lymphocyte reaction. CDR3 in DNA: TGCAGCGTTGACAGGGGGCGGAGCACTGAAGCTTTCTTT. Protein product: CSVDRGRSTEAFF.